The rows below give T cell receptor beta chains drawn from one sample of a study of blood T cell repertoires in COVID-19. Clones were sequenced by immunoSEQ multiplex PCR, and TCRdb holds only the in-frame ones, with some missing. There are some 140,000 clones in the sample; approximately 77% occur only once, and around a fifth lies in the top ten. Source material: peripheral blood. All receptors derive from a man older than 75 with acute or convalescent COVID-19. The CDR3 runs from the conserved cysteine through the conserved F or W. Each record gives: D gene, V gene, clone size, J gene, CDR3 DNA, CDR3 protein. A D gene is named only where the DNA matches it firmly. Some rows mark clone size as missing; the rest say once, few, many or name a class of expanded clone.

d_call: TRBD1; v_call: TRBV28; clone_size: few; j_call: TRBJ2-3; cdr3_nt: TGTGCCAGCAGTACTCAGGGGGCGCCAGATACGCAGTATTTT; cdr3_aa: CASSTQGAPDTQYF
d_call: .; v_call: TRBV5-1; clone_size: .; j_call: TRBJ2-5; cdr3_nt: TGCGCCAGCAGCTTGGGACTTTATACAGGGGGAGGGAAAGAGACCCAGTACTTC; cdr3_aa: CASSLGLYTGGGKETQYF
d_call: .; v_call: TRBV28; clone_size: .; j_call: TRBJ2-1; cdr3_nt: TGTGCCAGCAGTTCTGGTACTATGTCCTACAATGAGCAGTTCTTC; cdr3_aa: CASSSGTMSYNEQFF
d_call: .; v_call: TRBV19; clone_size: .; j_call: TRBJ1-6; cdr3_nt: TGTGCCAGTAGTATCGGACAGTTATATTCACCCCTCCACTTT; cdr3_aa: CASSIGQLYSPLHF
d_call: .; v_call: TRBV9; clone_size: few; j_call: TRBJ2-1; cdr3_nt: TGTGCCAGCAGACGGGGGTCAATGGGAAATGAGCAGTTCTTC; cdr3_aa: CASRRGSMGNEQFF
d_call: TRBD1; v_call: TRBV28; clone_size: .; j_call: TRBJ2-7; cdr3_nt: TGTGCCATCGGGCGGACAGGGGGCTTCCACGAGCAGTACTTC; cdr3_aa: CAIGRTGGFHEQYF
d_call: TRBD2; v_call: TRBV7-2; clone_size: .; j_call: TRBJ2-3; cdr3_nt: TGTGCCAGCAGCTTATGGGGTAGCGGGGGCGGGGGTACGCAGTATTTT; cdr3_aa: CASSLWGSGGGGTQYF
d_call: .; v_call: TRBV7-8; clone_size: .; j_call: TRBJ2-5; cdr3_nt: TGTGCCAGCAGGGCTGGGGGCACAGAGACCCAGTACTTC; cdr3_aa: CASRAGGTETQYF
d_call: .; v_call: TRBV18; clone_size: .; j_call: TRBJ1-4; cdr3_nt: TGTGCCAGCTCACCACCGCCGGGTTCTGTCCGGAATGAAAAACTGTTTTTT; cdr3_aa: CASSPPPGSVRNEKLFF
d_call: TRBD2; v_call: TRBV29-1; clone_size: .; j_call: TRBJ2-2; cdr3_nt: TGCAGCGTTGGCCTAGCGGCGAACACCGGGGAGCTGTTTTTT; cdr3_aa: CSVGLAANTGELFF
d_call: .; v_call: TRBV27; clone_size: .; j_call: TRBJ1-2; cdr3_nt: TGTGCCAGTCCCCTAAGGGGCAAAACTGGCTACACCTTC; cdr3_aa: CASPLRGKTGYTF
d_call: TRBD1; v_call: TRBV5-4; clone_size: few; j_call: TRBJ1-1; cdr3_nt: TGTGCCAGCAGCTCCTCGACAGGGTTAGGCACTGAAGCTTTCTTT; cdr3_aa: CASSSSTGLGTEAFF
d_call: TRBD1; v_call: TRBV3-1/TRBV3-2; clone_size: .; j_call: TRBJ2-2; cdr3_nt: TGTGCCAGCAGCCAAACACAGGGGTCCGGGGAGCTGTTTTTT; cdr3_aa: CASSQTQGSGELFF
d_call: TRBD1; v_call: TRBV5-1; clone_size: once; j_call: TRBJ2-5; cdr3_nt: TGCGCCAGCAGAACGGGACAGTACCAAGAGACCCAGTACTTC; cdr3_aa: CASRTGQYQETQYF
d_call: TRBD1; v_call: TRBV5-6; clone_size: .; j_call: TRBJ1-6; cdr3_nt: TGTGCCAGCAGCTCGGGACAGGGAACATATAATTCACCCCTCCACTTT; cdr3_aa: CASSSGQGTYNSPLHF
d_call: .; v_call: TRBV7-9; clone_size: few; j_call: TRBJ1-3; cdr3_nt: TGTGCCAGCAGCCCAGGATCGAAGCCAGGAAACACCATATATTTT; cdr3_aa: CASSPGSKPGNTIYF
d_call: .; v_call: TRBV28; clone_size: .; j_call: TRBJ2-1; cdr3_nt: TGTGCCAGCAGGGTAGGACAGTCCAATGAGCAGTTCTTC; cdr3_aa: CASRVGQSNEQFF
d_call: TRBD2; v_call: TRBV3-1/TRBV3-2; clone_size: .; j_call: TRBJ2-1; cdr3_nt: TGTGCCAGCAGCCCCACACTAGCGGGGGGATCTCTCAATGAGCAGTTCTTC; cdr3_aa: CASSPTLAGGSLNEQFF
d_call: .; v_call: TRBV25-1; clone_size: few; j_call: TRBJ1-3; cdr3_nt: TGTGCCAGCAGTGATCCATCCCCAGGAAACACCATATATTTT; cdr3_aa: CASSDPSPGNTIYF
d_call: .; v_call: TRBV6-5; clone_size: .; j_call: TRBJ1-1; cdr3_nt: TGTGCCAGCACGAAAGAGGTATCCACTGAAGCTTTCTTT; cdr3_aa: CASTKEVSTEAFF
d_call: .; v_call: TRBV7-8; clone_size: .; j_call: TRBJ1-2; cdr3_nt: TGTGCCAGCAGCCCCCTCTATGAGGTTGATGGCTACACCTTC; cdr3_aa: CASSPLYEVDGYTF
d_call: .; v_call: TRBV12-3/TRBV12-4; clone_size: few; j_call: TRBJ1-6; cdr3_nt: TGTGCCAGCAGTTTAGAGGGGTTACCCCTCCACTTT; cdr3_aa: CASSLEGLPLHF
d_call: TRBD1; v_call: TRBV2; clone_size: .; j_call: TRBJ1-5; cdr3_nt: TGTGCCAGCACACTCGACAGGGGGAGCCAGCCCCAGCATTTT; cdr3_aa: CASTLDRGSQPQHF
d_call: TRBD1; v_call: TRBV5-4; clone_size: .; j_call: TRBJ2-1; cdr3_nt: TGTGCCAGCAGCCAGGACAGGGACCCGCAGTTCTTC; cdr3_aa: CASSQDRDPQFF